A selection of T cell receptor beta chains follows, all from one sample in a study of cytomegalovirus exposure and HLA in healthy donors. Libraries were prepared by immunoSEQ multiplex PCR; TCRdb keeps only in-frame clonotypes and omits some of them. The sample has some 120,000 clones; more than 9% are singletons. The specimen sequenced was PBMCs. These receptors were collected from a woman aged 18 to 35 in good health and CMV-seropositive. Both conserved end residues are part of each CDR3. The D gene is left open where the match is weak. Size values are once, few and many counts, or a class for expanded clones, and some rows have none.

D	V	J	size	CDR3	DNA
-	TRBV4-2	TRBJ2-7	-	CASSQDQIDRNYEQYF	TGTGCCAGCAGCCAGGACCAGATAGACAGAAACTACGAGCAGTACTTC
-	TRBV6-1	TRBJ2-7	-	CASSSGPDPGYEQYF	TGTGCCAGCAGTTCTGGCCCAGATCCGGGCTACGAGCAGTACTTC
TRBD1	TRBV4-1	TRBJ1-5	-	CASSQASGGSQPQHF	TGCGCCAGCAGCCAGGCCTCAGGGGGCAGTCAGCCCCAGCATTTT
TRBD2	TRBV29-1	TRBJ2-3	few	CTGLGGVIDTQYF	TGCACCGGCCTGGGGGGGGTTATTGATACGCAGTATTTT
-	TRBV5-4	TRBJ2-3	-	CASSPAVPLTDTQYF	TGTGCCAGCAGCCCAGCGGTGCCCCTAACAGATACGCAGTATTTT
-	TRBV29-1	TRBJ2-1	few	CSGRGSYNEQFF	TGCAGCGGTCGGGGTTCCTACAATGAGCAGTTCTTC
TRBD1	TRBV27	TRBJ2-7	few	CASSFPGQGFYEQYF	TGTGCCAGCAGTTTTCCGGGACAGGGCTTCTACGAGCAGTACTTC
TRBD1	TRBV5-1	TRBJ2-5	few	CASSLGQGGSQETQYF	TGCGCCAGCAGCCTCGGACAGGGAGGATCCCAAGAGACCCAGTACTTC
TRBD2	TRBV5-4	TRBJ2-7	-	CASSLTSGFSYEQYF	TGTGCCAGCAGCTTGACTAGCGGGTTTTCCTACGAGCAGTACTTC
TRBD2	TRBV9	TRBJ2-5	-	CASSPRTSASLSETQYF	TGTGCCAGCAGCCCGAGGACTAGCGCATCTCTCTCGGAGACCCAGTACTTC
TRBD1	TRBV2	TRBJ1-2	-	CASRKGTGPYGYTF	TGTGCCAGCAGAAAGGGGACAGGGCCCTATGGCTACACCTTC
-	TRBV5-4	TRBJ2-3	-	CASSFGQGITDTQYF	TGCGCCAGCAGCTTCGGGCAGGGGATCACAGATACGCAGTATTTT
-	TRBV2	TRBJ1-2	-	CASSGLRDILVFGYTF	TGTGCCAGCAGTGGACTCCGGGACATTCTTGTCTTTGGCTACACCTTC
-	TRBV5-1	TRBJ2-3	-	CASKESQGYTDTQYF	TGCGCCAGCAAGGAGAGTCAGGGATACACAGATACGCAGTATTTT
TRBD1	TRBV25-1	TRBJ2-2	-	CASSVTGTANTGELFF	TGTGCCAGCAGTGTCACCGGGACAGCGAACACCGGGGAGCTGTTTTTT
TRBD1	TRBV5-4	TRBJ2-3	few	CAGGLDRVKNTQYF	TGTGCCGGAGGACTGGACAGGGTAAAAAATACGCAGTATTTT
-	TRBV6-6	TRBJ1-5	-	CASSQFPGSNQPQHF	TGTGCCAGCAGCCAATTCCCCGGGAGCAATCAGCCCCAGCATTTT
TRBD2	TRBV19	TRBJ2-2	-	CATEGLAGGPVGELFF	TGTGCCACTGAAGGACTAGCGGGAGGGCCCGTCGGGGAGCTGTTTTTT
-	TRBV29-1	TRBJ1-5	-	CSSRGAVNQHQHF	TGCAGCTCTCGGGGGGCGGTAAATCAGCACCAGCATTTT
-	TRBV28	TRBJ1-5	-	CASSPTGSQPQHF	TGTGCCAGCAGTCCAACAGGGAGCCAGCCCCAGCATTTT
-	TRBV5-1	TRBJ2-5	few	CASRDRGGYQETQYF	TGCGCCAGCAGAGACAGGGGAGGGTACCAAGAGACCCAGTACTTC
-	TRBV14	TRBJ2-7	few	CASSPLAVAYEQYF	TGTGCCAGCAGCCCCCTGGCAGTTGCCTACGAGCAGTACTTC
-	TRBV5-1	TRBJ2-2	-	CASSLALREEAGELFF	TGCGCCAGCAGCTTGGCCCTGAGGGAGGAGGCCGGGGAGCTGTTTTTT
TRBD2	TRBV7-2	TRBJ2-7	-	CASRPIAGVRNNEQYF	TGTGCCAGCAGACCAATAGCGGGAGTAAGGAACAACGAGCAGTACTTC
TRBD2	TRBV6-1	TRBJ2-5	-	CASSEGLAGDIETQYF	TGTGCCAGCAGTGAGGGACTAGCGGGAGATATCGAGACCCAGTACTTC
TRBD2	TRBV10-3	TRBJ2-7	-	CAIRGIAGGLDEQYF	TGTGCCATCAGAGGGATAGCGGGAGGTCTGGACGAGCAGTACTTC
-	TRBV4-1	TRBJ2-1	-	CASRRELGYNEQFF	TGCGCCAGCCGACGGGAGCTCGGCTACAATGAGCAGTTCTTC
TRBD1	TRBV5-4	TRBJ1-2	few	CASSSTQTGYSGYTF	TGTGCCAGCAGCTCTACCCAGACAGGGTATAGTGGCTACACCTTC
TRBD1	TRBV27	TRBJ1-1	few	CASSRRGPPEAFF	TGTGCCAGCAGTCGCAGGGGGCCCCCTGAAGCTTTCTTT
TRBD2	TRBV2	TRBJ2-1	few	CASSQLAGPYNEQFF	TGTGCCAGCAGTCAACTAGCGGGCCCTTACAATGAGCAGTTCTTC
TRBD1	TRBV5-6	TRBJ2-3	few	CASSLWDRGFTDTQYF	TGTGCCAGCAGCTTATGGGACAGGGGATTTACAGATACGCAGTATTTT
TRBD2	TRBV5-4	TRBJ2-7	-	CASSPGTSSYEQYF	TGTGCCAGCAGCCCCGGGACTAGTTCTTACGAGCAGTACTTC
-	TRBV19	TRBJ1-4	few	CATLGMGTGEKLFF	TGTGCCACCCTCGGTATGGGTACCGGGGAAAAACTGTTTTTT
TRBD1	TRBV5-8	TRBJ2-7	few	CASSQRLDRDHEQYF	TGTGCCAGCAGCCAAAGACTTGACAGGGACCACGAGCAGTACTTC
TRBD1	TRBV2	TRBJ1-5	few	CASRGGTGNSNQPQHF	TGTGCCAGCAGGGGGGGGACAGGGAATAGCAATCAGCCCCAGCATTTT
TRBD1	TRBV19	TRBJ2-6	-	CASSIPGTGSGANVLTF	TGTGCCAGTAGTATCCCCGGGACAGGGTCCGGGGCCAACGTCCTGACTTTC
TRBD2	TRBV6-5	TRBJ2-7	-	CASTRGTSGRYEQYF	TGTGCCAGCACCAGAGGGACTAGCGGGAGGTACGAGCAGTACTTC
TRBD2	TRBV2	TRBJ2-7	-	CASGGRNSYEQYF	TGTGCCAGCGGCGGGAGAAACTCCTACGAGCAGTACTTC
-	TRBV11-3	TRBJ2-1	-	CASSLGSEEQFF	TGTGCCAGCAGCTTAGGTAGCGAGGAGCAGTTCTTC
-	TRBV27	TRBJ1-5	-	CASSLGGLGNQPQHF	TGTGCCAGCAGTTTAGGAGGGTTGGGCAATCAGCCCCAGCATTTT